Listed below are T cell receptor beta chains from one sample, sequenced in a study of regulatory dendritic cells for organ transplantation. Here immunoSEQ multiplex PCR was the method, and the copy in TCRdb shows in-frame clones only, minus some. The sample shows about 4,200 clones, about 60% of them seen only once. Their antigens are not known. Sequencing was carried out using memory CD8+ T cells from blood cultured with regulatory dendritic cells. These receptors were taken from a human donor in good health. Both conserved end residues are part of each CDR3. D genes are given only for firm matches. Not all rows give a size; the values are once, few, many and, for expanded clones, a class.

v_gene	d_gene	j_gene	abundance	CDR3nt	CDR3aa
TRBV27	TRBD2	TRBJ2-1	NA	TGTGCCAGCAGTTTAGCTAGCGGGGATTACAATGAGCAGTTCTTC	CASSLASGDYNEQFF
TRBV4-3	TRBD1	TRBJ2-7	few	TGCGCCAGCAGCCAAGAGACAGGGGAGGCCCACGAGCAGTACTTC	CASSQETGEAHEQYF
TRBV4-3	NA	TRBJ2-7	medium-sized	TGCGCCAGCAGCCCGCAAATAACAGGGCGCGAGCAGTACTTC	CASSPQITGREQYF
TRBV5-4	NA	TRBJ1-6	few	TGTGCCAGCGGACTATCCTATAATTCACCCCTCCACTTT	CASGLSYNSPLHF
TRBV19	NA	TRBJ1-5	NA	TGTGCCAGTAGTATAGCGGGGGATAATAGCAATCAGCCCCAGCATTTT	CASSIAGDNSNQPQHF
TRBV6-4	TRBD2	TRBJ2-1	NA	TGTGCCAGCAGTGAAACGAGCGGGGGGGCCGCCAATGAGCAGTTCTTC	CASSETSGGAANEQFF
TRBV14	TRBD1	TRBJ2-3	NA	TGTGCCAGCAGCCATAGGACAGGGAACACAGATACGCAGTATTTT	CASSHRTGNTDTQYF
TRBV11-2	TRBD2	TRBJ2-3	NA	TGTGCCAGCAGCTCCCGTGGCGGGGGGGATTCCTACACAGATACGCAGTATTTT	CASSSRGGGDSYTDTQYF
TRBV7-9	NA	TRBJ1-4	once	TGTGCCAGCAGCGCAGAAAAGGAAAAACTGTTTTTT	CASSAEKEKLFF
TRBV19	NA	TRBJ1-2	medium-sized	TGTGCCAGTAGTATACACAGGAACACGGACCGGACGAGAGGCTACACCTTC	CASSIHRNTDRTRGYTF
TRBV28	TRBD1	TRBJ1-1	NA	TGTGCCAGCAACTCCCGGGACAGGGGCCCTTTGAACACTGAAGCTTTCTTT	CASNSRDRGPLNTEAFF
TRBV4-2	TRBD1	TRBJ1-1	few	TGTGCCAGCAGCCAAGATGGACAGGGGGTCATGAACACTGAAGCTTTCTTT	CASSQDGQGVMNTEAFF
TRBV5-4	NA	TRBJ2-1	NA	TGTGCCAGCAGCTTGGTGCTGAGCTCCTACAATGAGCAGTTCTTC	CASSLVLSSYNEQFF
TRBV13	TRBD1	TRBJ1-6	NA	TGTGCCAGCAGCTTGACAGGGAATTCACCCCTCCACTTT	CASSLTGNSPLHF
TRBV6-1	TRBD1	TRBJ1-2	NA	TGTGCCAGCAGTGGACAGGGGAGGCGTAATCGGTCTGGCTACACCTTC	CASSGQGRRNRSGYTF
TRBV4-2	NA	TRBJ2-5	NA	TGTGCCAGCAGCCAAGATGAGGGAGGGGGGGAGACCCAGTACTTC	CASSQDEGGGETQYF
TRBV4-1	NA	TRBJ2-7	NA	TGCGCCAGCAGTCTGACAATACATCGCTCCTTTATGGACGAGCAGTACTTC	CASSLTIHRSFMDEQYF
TRBV9	TRBD1	TRBJ2-3	NA	TGTGCCAGCAGCCCCCAGGGGGCAGCGGATACGCAGTATTTT	CASSPQGAADTQYF
TRBV4-3	NA	TRBJ1-1	NA	TGCGCCAGCAGCCAAGATGGGGCAGGGCAGAACACTGAAGCTTTCTTT	CASSQDGAGQNTEAFF
TRBV29-1	NA	TRBJ1-2	NA	TGCAGCGTTGAAGGCGGGCCGAAGTGGGACTATGGCTACACCTTC	CSVEGGPKWDYGYTF
TRBV10-3	TRBD1	TRBJ1-2	NA	TGTGCCATCAGTCTAGGACAGGGGGCGAACTATGGCTACACCTTC	CAISLGQGANYGYTF
TRBV18	TRBD1	TRBJ1-1	NA	TGTGCCAGCTCACCAATCCACAGGGGAACCCTCGCTGAAGCTTTCTTT	CASSPIHRGTLAEAFF
TRBV7-9	NA	TRBJ2-7	few	TGTGCCAGCAGCTTAGGCGGGCCCCCAGTGGACGAGCAGTACTTC	CASSLGGPPVDEQYF
TRBV7-6	TRBD1	TRBJ2-2	NA	TGTGCCAGCAGCCGGGACAGTAATTTGCCCGGGGAGCTGTTTTTT	CASSRDSNLPGELFF
TRBV13	TRBD1	TRBJ1-1	NA	TGTGCCAGCAGCTTTTTATACTTTAGGTCAGTAGGGGGCGGAGGGGATGGGACTGAAGCTTTCTTT	CASSFLYFRSVGGGGDGTEAFF
TRBV12-5	TRBD1	TRBJ2-1	NA	TGTGCTAGTGGAGGACAGGGGGTTACCGGTGAGCAGTTCTTC	CASGGQGVTGEQFF